These T cell receptor beta chains were read from a single sample in a study of naive and memory T cell subsets. TCRdb reprocessed the UMI-ligation and nested PCR reads via MiXCR and lists one record per CDR3 protein. The table lists around 160,000 distinct CDR3 sequences, over 15% of them singletons. Material: naive CD4+ T cells from blood. The source of these receptors is a human donor in good health. CDR3s include the opening cysteine and the closing phenylalanine or tryptophan. A D gene is named only where the DNA matches it firmly. Size values are once, few and many counts, or a class for expanded clones, and some rows have none.

D gene	clone size	V gene	J gene	CDR3 protein	CDR3 DNA
NA	NA	TRBV10-3	TRBJ1-2	CAISEGNGNYGYTF	TGTGCCATCAGTGAGGGGAACGGTAACTATGGCTACACCTTC
NA	few	TRBV20-1	TRBJ1-1	CSARDPVVTEAFF	TGCAGTGCTAGAGATCCGGTGGTGACTGAAGCTTTCTTT
TRBD1	few	TRBV30	TRBJ2-7	CAWSLGQGYEQYF	TGTGCCTGGAGCCTCGGACAGGGTTACGAGCAGTACTTC
TRBD1	few	TRBV7-9	TRBJ2-6	CASSDTGDRGVLGANVLTF	TGTGCCAGCAGCGACACGGGGGACAGGGGAGTTTTGGGAGCCAACGTCCTGACTTTC
TRBD1	few	TRBV12-3/TRBV12-4	TRBJ1-2	CASSSDRGRLGYTF	TGTGCCAGCAGTTCGGACAGGGGGCGCCTTGGCTACACCTTC
NA	NA	TRBV2	TRBJ1-2	CASSEASYGYTF	TGTGCCAGCAGTGAAGCAAGCTATGGCTACACCTTC
NA	few	TRBV5-1	TRBJ2-5	CASGPGSTETQYF	TGCGCCAGCGGGCCCGGAAGCACAGAGACCCAGTACTTC
NA	NA	TRBV20-1	TRBJ1-1	CSARGTVWMNTEAFF	TGCAGTGCTAGAGGCACAGTTTGGATGAACACTGAAGCTTTCTTT
TRBD2	few	TRBV5-1	TRBJ2-3	CASSLTSGRSADTQYF	TGCGCCAGCAGCTTGACTAGCGGGAGGAGTGCAGATACGCAGTATTTT
TRBD1	once	TRBV19	TRBJ2-7	CARSMPGQTYEQYF	TGTGCCAGGAGTATGCCGGGACAGACCTACGAGCAGTACTTC
NA	NA	TRBV7-8	TRBJ1-5	CASSQAVGNQPQHF	TGTGCCAGCAGTCAAGCGGTTGGCAATCAGCCCCAGCATTTT
TRBD2	few	TRBV7-8	TRBJ2-3	CASSLAASGRGDTQYF	TGTGCCAGCAGCTTAGCCGCTAGCGGGAGGGGAGATACGCAGTATTTT
NA	few	TRBV10-3	TRBJ2-1	CAIRDIYNEQFF	TGTGCCATCAGGGACATCTACAATGAGCAGTTCTTC
TRBD1	NA	TRBV6-5	TRBJ1-6	CASSPTSGTGGVEAYNSPLHF	TGTGCCAGCAGTCCGACCTCCGGGACAGGGGGCGTCGAGGCATATAATTCACCCCTCCACTTT
NA	NA	TRBV29-1	TRBJ2-3	CSVVNPQSTDTQYF	TGCAGCGTTGTGAACCCACAAAGCACAGATACGCAGTATTTT
TRBD1	NA	TRBV10-2	TRBJ1-2	CASTRFALLTTGTGKRVGDYTF	TGCGCCAGCACCCGATTCGCTTTGCTAACTACCGGGACAGGGAAACGGGTCGGGGATTACACCTTC
TRBD2	few	TRBV6-2/TRBV6-3	TRBJ2-1	CASTPSGSYNEQFF	TGTGCCAGCACCCCTAGCGGGAGCTACAATGAGCAGTTCTTC
NA	NA	TRBV29-1	TRBJ1-1	CSVDDEYTEAFF	TGCAGCGTTGATGACGAGTACACTGAAGCTTTCTTT
NA	few	TRBV12-3/TRBV12-4	TRBJ2-5	CASVMMAGATQETQYF	TGTGCCAGCGTTATGATGGCCGGGGCGACCCAAGAGACCCAGTACTTC
TRBD1	NA	TRBV12-3/TRBV12-4	TRBJ2-7	CASSETGRIYEQYF	TGTGCCAGCAGTGAGACAGGGAGAATTTACGAGCAGTACTTC
NA	few	TRBV12-3/TRBV12-4	TRBJ2-6	CASTLAVSGANVLTF	TGTGCCAGCACCCTGGCTGTCTCTGGGGCCAACGTCCTGACTTTC
NA	few	TRBV12-5	TRBJ2-5	CASGLRETQYF	TGTGCTAGTGGTTTAAGAGAGACCCAGTACTTC
NA	NA	TRBV6-2/TRBV6-3	TRBJ2-7	CASSYPGPRVLF	TGTGCCAGCAGTTATCCCGGGCCAAGGGTGCTCTTC
TRBD2	NA	TRBV14	TRBJ2-7	CASSPYRGGYEQYF	TGTGCCAGCAGCCCTTACCGGGGGGGCTACGAGCAGTACTTC
TRBD1	NA	TRBV28	TRBJ1-2	CASSTGGWYGYTF	TGTGCCAGCAGCACAGGGGGCTGGTATGGCTACACCTTC
NA	NA	TRBV4-1	TRBJ1-3	CASSQEGAGGNTIYF	TGCGCCAGCAGCCAAGAGGGTGCCGGAGGAAACACCATATATTTT
NA	NA	TRBV28	TRBJ2-7	CASSLSQPSYEQYF	TGTGCCAGCAGTTTGTCCCAGCCCTCCTACGAGCAGTACTTC
NA	NA	TRBV3-1	TRBJ1-5	CASSQHNQPQHF	TGTGCCAGCAGCCAACACAATCAGCCCCAGCATTTT
NA	NA	TRBV7-2	TRBJ2-5	CASSFGQETQYF	TGTGCCAGCAGCTTCGGGCAAGAGACCCAGTACTTC
TRBD2	NA	TRBV4-2	TRBJ2-5	CASSLQRDVGQETQYF	TGTGCCAGCAGCTTACAGCGGGATGTGGGCCAAGAGACCCAGTACTTC
NA	NA	TRBV7-2	TRBJ1-2	CASSLGGANYGYTF	TGTGCCAGCAGCTTAGGCGGGGCGAACTATGGCTACACCTTC
NA	NA	TRBV29-1	TRBJ2-5	CSDEAQYF	TGCAGCGATGAGGCCCAGTACTTC
NA	many	TRBV20-1	TRBJ2-7	CSARFPGRSYEQYF	TGCAGTGCTAGGTTTCCGGGACGCTCCTACGAGCAGTACTTC
NA	NA	TRBV7-9	TRBJ2-1	CASSAVYNEQFF	TGTGCCAGCAGCGCGGTTTACAATGAGCAGTTCTTC
TRBD1	few	TRBV6-2/TRBV6-3	TRBJ2-7	CASLRDRGYEQYF	TGTGCCAGCCTCCGGGACAGGGGGTACGAGCAGTACTTC
TRBD1	NA	TRBV29-1	TRBJ1-5	CSVTTGGVNSNQPQHF	TGCAGCGTGACTACAGGGGGCGTTAATAGCAATCAGCCCCAGCATTTT
TRBD2	few	TRBV6-5	TRBJ2-3	CASSYWGLAGMTDTQYF	TGTGCCAGCAGTTACTGGGGACTAGCGGGAATGACAGATACGCAGTATTTT
NA	many	TRBV24-1	TRBJ2-2	CATSDRDTGELFF	TGTGCCACCAGTGACAGGGACACCGGGGAGCTGTTTTTT
TRBD1	NA	TRBV12-3/TRBV12-4	TRBJ2-7	CTSSLRQGGQGREYEQYF	TGTACCAGCAGTTTACGGCAGGGAGGACAGGGGAGGGAATACGAGCAGTACTTC
NA	NA	TRBV7-9	TRBJ2-3	CASSLFSRSTDTQYF	TGTGCCAGCAGCTTGTTTTCCCGAAGCACAGATACGCAGTATTTT
TRBD2	NA	TRBV5-1	TRBJ2-7	CASSLAPTSGAPARSEQYF	TGCGCCAGCAGCTTGGCCCCAACTAGCGGAGCCCCCGCTCGATCCGAGCAGTACTTC
NA	few	TRBV12-3/TRBV12-4	TRBJ2-3	CACRWRTDTQYF	TGTGCCTGTAGGTGGCGCACAGATACGCAGTATTTT
NA	NA	TRBV20-1	TRBJ2-3	CSARGDRDSSTDTQYF	TGCAGTGCTAGAGGGGACCGGGACTCGAGCACAGATACGCAGTATTTT
TRBD2	NA	TRBV3-1	TRBJ2-5	CASSQVLAGGTLQETQYF	TGTGCCAGCAGCCAGGTACTAGCGGGAGGAACACTTCAAGAGACCCAGTACTTC
NA	few	TRBV20-1	TRBJ2-4	CSAPRSSVLAKNIQYF	TGCAGTGCTCCCCGTTCTAGCGTATTAGCCAAAAACATTCAGTACTTC
TRBD1	few	TRBV3-1	TRBJ2-7	CASSQQLTGGLDEQYF	TGTGCCAGCAGCCAACAGCTGACAGGGGGCCTTGACGAGCAGTACTTC
TRBD2	NA	TRBV7-3	TRBJ2-3	CASSFRVAGPGTDTQYF	TGTGCCAGCAGCTTTCGGGTAGCGGGTCCGGGCACAGATACGCAGTATTTT
NA	few	TRBV20-1	TRBJ1-2	CSARLAGAENYGYTF	TGCAGTGCTAGGTTGGCAGGGGCAGAAAACTATGGCTACACCTTC
NA	NA	TRBV7-9	TRBJ2-2	CASSFGIQKNTGELFF	TGTGCCAGCAGCTTTGGGATACAAAAGAACACCGGGGAGCTGTTTTTT
TRBD2	NA	TRBV20-1	TRBJ2-5	CSARVWASGKETQYF	TGCAGTGCTAGAGTTTGGGCTAGCGGGAAAGAGACCCAGTACTTC
NA	few	TRBV5-1	TRBJ2-7	CASSFGAGRTYEQYF	TGCGCCAGCAGCTTCGGTGCAGGGAGGACCTACGAGCAGTACTTC
TRBD2	NA	TRBV5-1	TRBJ2-3	CASSPTLAGRGTDTQYF	TGCGCCAGCAGCCCCACTTTAGCGGGAAGAGGCACAGATACGCAGTATTTT
NA	once	TRBV29-1	TRBJ1-5	CSVKFLNQPQHF	TGCAGCGTTAAATTCCTCAATCAGCCCCAGCATTTT
NA	NA	TRBV12-3/TRBV12-4	TRBJ2-5	CASSFDETQYF	TGTGCCAGCAGTTTCGATGAGACCCAGTACTTC
NA	few	TRBV11-1	TRBJ2-3	CASSLGQVGLSTDTQYF	TGTGCCAGCAGCTTAGGCCAGGTCGGCCTCAGCACAGATACGCAGTATTTT
TRBD1	few	TRBV5-1	TRBJ2-1	CASSLRAQGGNEQFF	TGCGCCAGCAGCTTGAGGGCACAGGGGGGTAATGAGCAGTTCTTC
NA	NA	TRBV24-1	TRBJ2-1	CATSDPRGGRGSSYNEQFF	TGTGCCACCAGTGACCCGCGAGGAGGAAGGGGGAGCTCCTACAATGAGCAGTTCTTC